This T cell receptor beta chain is from a study of blood T cell repertoires in COVID-19. The repertoire was sequenced with immunoSEQ multiplex PCR; TCRdb's copy has only in-frame clones and lacks some. The sample yields 250,000 to 300,000 clones, about nine tenths seen once. The CDR3 has 13 amino acids. The germline CDR1 and CDR2 sequences are LNHDA and SQIVND (reference sequence). V lost 5 bases and J lost 2, with 9 bases in between. The J gene is TRBJ1-2, the V gene TRBV19; no definite D call. Sequences were obtained from peripheral blood. This sequence originates from a woman aged 25 to 39 with COVID-19, enrolled during active disease. CDR3 sequence reads: CASSLQENYGYTF. For the CDR3, the DNA is TGTGCCAGTAGTCTCCAAGAGAACTATGGCTACACCTTC.